This TCR beta chain was obtained from a study of cytomegalovirus exposure and HLA in healthy donors. This clone occurred a few times. The PCR made use of 60 Vbeta and 13 Jbeta primers. Here immunoSEQ multiplex PCR was the method, and the copy in TCRdb shows in-frame clones only, minus some. This table has some 120,000 clones, about 71% appearing once. The CDR3 loop spans 11 amino acids. Looked up from germline, CDR1 is SGHNT and CDR2 is YYREEE (reference sequence). The V end lost 3 bases, the J end lost 6 bases, and 6 bases lay between the germline ends. The sample was PBMCs. This chain connects TRBV5-4 to TRBJ1-1, with D possibly matching TRBD1 (5 bases). The sequence came from a woman between 45 and 65 years old in good health and CMV-seronegative. The CDR3 loop is CASSSRAEAFF. Here the CDR3 DNA reads TGTGCCAGCAGCTCCAGGGCTGAAGCTTTCTTT.